One sample yielded the 20 T cell receptor beta chains listed below, sequenced in a study of T-cell memory formation after mild COVID-19. TCRdb fed the 5' RACE reads into MiXCR, producing one record per CDR3 protein. The profile shows 92,000 or so distinct CDR3 sequences, 10% to 15% of them singletons. Input material: PBMCs or a T cell subset sorted from them (not recorded which). The receptors stem from an adult woman who had mild COVID-19 (a few samples of this study predate the infection). Cell type and time point are not known.

The chain couples TRBV7-8 to TRBJ2-7, with 10 bases matching TRBD1. V dropped 3 bases and J dropped 4; count of bases not matched to a gene: 6. CDR3 size: 15 residues. CDR1 and CDR2 (germline): SGHVS, FQNEAQ. The CDR3 DNA reads TGTGCCAGCAGCTTGGGGACAGGGGTATTATACGAGCAGTACTTC. It codes for CASSLGTGVLYEQYF.

The J gene is TRBJ2-1, the V gene TRBV12-3 or TRBV12-4, with 9 nucleotides matching TRBD2. CDR3 length equals 14 residues. V gave up 5 bases and J gave up 7 bases; unmatched junction bases: 6. CDR3 sequence reads: CASSENSGRNEQFF. CDR3 nucleotides: TGTGCCAGCAGTGAGAATAGCGGGAGAAATGAGCAGTTCTTC.

This clonotype was counted between two and nine times. The chain employs TRBV11-2 and TRBJ2-7; TRBD1 agrees at 7 bases. The CDR3 runs to 14 residues. Germline V gives CDR1 SGHAT, CDR2 FQNNGV. J gave up 10 bases and V 5 bases, and 14 bases lay outside the gene matches. The chain's CDR3 is CASSPWDSPTVQYF. CDR3 DNA: TGTGCCAGCAGCCCCTGGGACAGTCCTACGGTTCAGTACTTC.

There are a few counts of this clonotype. The gene calls are TRBV10-3 and TRBJ1-2, with 7 nucleotides matching TRBD1. Trimming removed 10 bases from V and 5 bases from J; junction bases left unmatched: 7. CDR3 length: 12 residues. Germline V gene data show CDR1 as ENHRY and CDR2 as SYGVKD. The CDR3 region is CATLRQGYGYTF. Here the CDR3 DNA reads TGTGCCACTCTTCGACAGGGATATGGCTACACCTTC.

This clonotype was seen a handful of times. The chain is built from TRBV7-9 and TRBJ2-3; no definite D call. Germline V gene sequence: CDR1 SEHNR, CDR2 FQNEAQ (reference sequence). Between the trimmed V and J ends, which lost 4 bases and 6 bases, there was a span of 8 bases. The CDR3 loop spans 12 amino acids. DNA of the CDR3: TGTGCCAGCAGCTCTGGATGGGATACGCAGTATTTT. Encoded protein: CASSSGWDTQYF.

This clonotype was detected ten times or more. The chain recombines TRBV5-1 with TRBJ2-3; 7 bases agree with TRBD2. CDR1 SGHRS and CDR2 YFSETQ come from the germline V gene. With 6 bases clipped from V and 4 bases from J, the junction kept 8 bases outside the gene matches. CDR3 length: 14 residues. The CDR3 is CASTRAGVADTQYF. The DNA for the CDR3 is TGCGCCAGCACCAGGGCGGGGGTCGCAGATACGCAGTATTTT.

The chain carries TRBV5-1 and TRBJ2-1; D call uncertain. Germline-derived CDR1 and CDR2 are SGHRS and YFSETQ. Trimming took off 4 bases at V and 2 bases at J, with 13 bases between the two ends. This CDR3 is 15 amino acids long. The CDR3 DNA follows: TGCGCCAGCAGCACCGGGCCCGCGGCCTACAATGAGCAGTTCTTC. Its protein product is CASSTGPAAYNEQFF.

J is TRBJ2-5 and V is TRBV24-1; D remains unclear. The CDR3 consists of 13 residues. CDR1 and CDR2 from the germline V gene are KGHDR and SFDVKD. V dropped 9 bases and J dropped 5 bases, with 15 bases sitting between them. CDR3 sequence: CATGAGVRETQYF. In nucleotides, the CDR3 is TGTGCCACCGGTGCTGGGGTACGGGAGACCCAGTACTTC.

V gene TRBV29-1 combines with J gene TRBJ2-2; 12 bases match TRBD2. The germline V gene has CDR1 SQVTM and CDR2 ANQGSEA. This CDR3 spans 16 amino acids. J lost 7 bases, V lost 2 bases, and 8 bases had no gene match. CDR3 sequence (DNA): TGCAGCGTTGAAAGGCTAGCGGGAGGGGGTAACGGGGAGCTGTTTTTT. The encoded protein is CSVERLAGGGNGELFF.

The chain joins TRBV24-1 to TRBJ2-5; 10 nucleotides match TRBD1. V shed 1 base, J shed 5 bases, and the junction held 6 bases outside the gene matches. The CDR3 is made up of 16 amino acids. The V gene's germline CDR1 is KGHDR and CDR2 SFDVKD. The CDR3 DNA follows: TGTGCCACCAGTGATTTTGACAGGGGGCAGGGGGAGACCCAGTACTTC. It specifies CATSDFDRGQGETQYF.

This clonotype was observed a handful of times. The chain is built from TRBV7-3 and TRBJ1-2; 8 nucleotides align to TRBD1. V was clipped by 4 bases and J by 6 bases; unmatched bases: 4. CDR1 is SGHTA, CDR2 FQGTGA, per germline. The length of the CDR3 is 13 residues. The CDR3 here is CASSSGQGDGYTF. CDR3 sequence (DNA): TGTGCCAGCAGCTCCGGACAGGGAGATGGCTACACCTTC.

The V call is TRBV7-9, the J call TRBJ2-1; TRBD2 agrees at 10 bases. This CDR3 spans 16 amino acids. V lost 5 bases and J lost 0; bases outside the gene matches: 4. CDR1 is SEHNR, CDR2 FQNEAQ, per germline (reference sequence). CDR3: CASSTAGGSSYNEQFF. CDR3 sequence (DNA): TGTGCCAGCAGCACAGCGGGGGGGTCCTCCTACAATGAGCAGTTCTTC.

The rearrangement uses TRBV20-1 and TRBJ2-7; 7 nucleotides match TRBD1. From germline, CDR1 is DFQATT and CDR2 SNEGSKA (reference sequence). The CDR3 runs to 14 residues. The V gene end was trimmed by 0 bases and the J gene end by 3 bases; junction bases not matched to a gene: 5. CDR3 protein: CSAREGTDFYEQYF. In DNA, the CDR3 is TGCAGTGCTAGAGAGGGGACAGACTTCTACGAGCAGTACTTC.

This clonotype has just a few counts. The V gene is TRBV20-1, the J gene TRBJ2-7; D not certain. The V gene lost 1 base and the J gene lost 0 bases, with 7 bases spanning the gap. This CDR3 contains 13 residues. The germline V gene encodes CDR1 DFQATT and CDR2 SNEGSKA (reference sequence). The chain's CDR3 is CSARGRLSYEQYF. CDR3 sequence (DNA): TGCAGTGCTAGAGGACGCCTCTCCTACGAGCAGTACTTC.

The rearrangement joins TRBV12-3 or TRBV12-4 to TRBJ2-1; D possibly corresponds to TRBD2 (7 bases). The germline V and J ends were trimmed by 1 base and 2 bases, with 15 bases remaining between them. This CDR3 is 17 amino acids long. For the CDR3, the DNA is TGTGCCAGCAGTTTAGGCGGGGGCCCTATGACCTACAATGAGCAGTTCTTC. Translating gives CASSLGGGPMTYNEQFF.

The V call is TRBV7-2, the J call TRBJ2-7; 11 nucleotides agree with TRBD2. CDR3 length equals 16 residues. CDR1 SGHTA and CDR2 FQGNSA come from the germline V gene. V was pared by 4 bases and J by 2 bases, with 7 bases of the junction left unmatched. DNA for the CDR3: TGTGCCAGCAGCTCGCTCTCGGGACTAGCGGCCTACGAGCAGTACTTC. This sequence encodes CASSSLSGLAAYEQYF.

The CDR3 spells CASSSGTRGSQDTQYF. As DNA, the CDR3 is TGCGCCAGCAGCTCGGGGACTAGAGGTTCACAGGATACGCAGTATTTT. The chain links TRBV5-1 to TRBJ2-3, with 8 bases that match TRBD2. CDR1 and CDR2 (germline): SGHRS, YFSETQ. This CDR3 is 16 amino acids long. Unmatched junction bases numbered 12, after V lost 3 bases and J lost 6 bases.

The rearrangement links TRBV4-2 to TRBJ2-1; 10 bases line up with TRBD2. The germline V gene encodes CDR1 LGHNA and CDR2 YNFKEQ. Trimming took 4 bases from V and 5 from J; bases not matched to a gene: 17. The CDR3 is made up of 19 amino acids. CDR3 DNA: TGTGCCAGCAGCCCAAGACTAGCGGGCCTTTCAAACCAGAACAATGAGCAGTTCTTC. Protein sequence: CASSPRLAGLSNQNNEQFF.

The CDR3 DNA reads as TGTGCCACCAGCAGGGGAAGGGGAAATCAGCAGTTCTTC. Residues: CATSRGRGNQQFF. The chain uses TRBV15 and TRBJ2-1; TRBD1 is a possible D gene (5 bases). V was pared by 3 bases and J by 11 bases, with 14 bases between. This CDR3 comprises 13 residues. Germline assignment: CDR1 LNHNV and CDR2 YYDKDF (reference sequence).

The V gene is TRBV19, the J gene TRBJ1-1, with D possibly matching TRBD1 (6 bases). The ends were cut back, 5 bases at V and 3 bases at J, with 10 bases in the middle. Germline V gene data show CDR1 as LNHDA and CDR2 as SQIVND (reference sequence). CDR3 size: 13 residues. The CDR3 DNA follows: TGTGCCAGTAGTGCAGGGGTCCACACTGAAGCTTTCTTT. It codes for CASSAGVHTEAFF.